The 22 T cell receptor beta chains below come from one sample, sequenced in a study of lymphopenia after photon versus proton radiotherapy. Clones were sequenced by immunoSEQ multiplex PCR, and TCRdb holds only the in-frame ones, with some missing. The table lists about 70,000 clones, approximately 87% of them singletons. Here the sequenced sample was peripheral blood, taken from a patient treated with proton-based radiotherapy. These receptors originate from a man older than 75 with esophageal cancer.

For the CDR3, the DNA is TGCGCCAGCAGCCAAGACAGGGGGTTTAGCTATGGCTACACCTTC. This encodes CASSQDRGFSYGYTF. The rearrangement uses TRBV4-1 and TRBJ1-2; 7 bases align to TRBD1. Germline CDR1 MGHRA, CDR2 YSYEKL. The length of the CDR3 is 15 residues. Unmatched junction bases numbered 5, after V lost 0 bases and J lost 4 bases.

This clone occurred a few times. The chain is built from TRBV6-1 and TRBJ1-5; TRBD1 matches at 7 bases. V was pared by 1 base and J by 3 bases, with 3 bases of the junction left unmatched. This CDR3 spans 15 amino acids. Germline V gene sequence: CDR1 MNHNS, CDR2 SASEGT. CDR3 loop: CASSEGDRANQPQHF. CDR3 nucleotides: TGTGCCAGCAGTGAAGGAGACAGGGCCAATCAGCCCCAGCATTTT.

This clone was seen a few times. This sequence joins TRBV30 and TRBJ1-5; a weak D match, TRBD1 (5 bases). This CDR3 spans 16 amino acids. With 5 bases removed from V and 0 bases from J, the gap between germline ends came to 17 bases. Germline V gene lookup returns CDR1 GTSNPN and CDR2 SVGIG (reference sequence). In DNA, the CDR3 is TGTGCCTGGGCCCCGGAACAGGAAAATAGCAATCAGCCCCAGCATTTT. Amino acid sequence: CAWAPEQENSNQPQHF.

V is TRBV5-1 and J is TRBJ1-2; D remains unclear. V was cut by 4 bases and J by 6 bases, with 19 bases left in between. Germline V CDR1 and CDR2: SGHRS, YFSETQ. This CDR3 region has 15 residues. The CDR3 bases are TGCGCCAGCAGCGAGAGGACGACCGGGCGGGATGGCTACACCTTC. Translation gives CASSERTTGRDGYTF.

This clone has just one count. This chain joins TRBV25-1 and TRBJ1-4; D might be TRBD1 (6 bases). CDR3 length: 13 residues. CDR1 and CDR2 from the germline V gene are MGHDK and SYGVNS. V lost 8 bases, J lost 7 bases, and 14 bases lay in between. The CDR3 bases are TGTGCCAGCTCCCGGGGGGCGGCTGAAAAACTGTTTTTT. It specifies CASSRGAAEKLFF.

The chain has TRBV2 and TRBJ2-2; 10 bases map to TRBD1. This CDR3 has 14 residues. CDR1 is SNHLY and CDR2 is FYNNEI in the germline V gene. Trimming at V came to 10 bases and at J to 4 bases, leaving 6 bases not matched to a gene. The CDR3 region is CATSGQGSTGELFF. Here the CDR3 DNA reads TGTGCCACCTCGGGACAGGGGTCCACCGGGGAGCTGTTTTTT.

The chain is built from TRBV11-2 and TRBJ2-2; the D is unclear. In germline, CDR1 is SGHAT, CDR2 FQNNGV. CDR3 size: 13 residues. Trimming removed 3 bases from V and 6 bases from J, with 8 bases in between. This chain's CDR3 is CASSFGVPGELFF. The CDR3 DNA reads as TGTGCCAGCAGCTTTGGAGTCCCCGGGGAGCTGTTTTTT.

The rearrangement uses TRBV5-1 and TRBJ2-5, with D hard to call. V gave up 1 base and J gave up 4 bases, with 11 bases separating them. Germline V gene lookup returns CDR1 SGHRS and CDR2 YFSETQ. The CDR3 consists of 14 residues. CDR3 sequence: CASSLSYRGETQYF. In DNA, the CDR3 is TGCGCCAGCAGCTTGTCGTACAGAGGAGAGACCCAGTACTTC.

The chain combines TRBV11-2 with TRBJ2-2; no definite D call. This CDR3 region has 13 residues. Germline V lookup: CDR1 SGHAT, CDR2 FQNNGV. V lost 1 base to trimming and J lost 6 bases, with 6 bases between them. The CDR3 coding sequence is TGTGCCAGCAGCTTAGCAGGTGCCGGGGAGCTGTTTTTT. Protein: CASSLAGAGELFF.

This clone was observed a single time. This chain joins TRBV4-2 and TRBJ1-1; D is uncertain. The CDR3 totals 16 residues. Germline assignment: CDR1 LGHNA and CDR2 YNFKEQ. Between the trimmed V and J ends, which lost 2 bases and 1 base, there was a span of 14 bases. The CDR3 reads CASSQSVQIKNTEAFF. The DNA of the CDR3 is TGTGCCAGCAGCCAAAGCGTCCAGATAAAGAACACTGAAGCTTTCTTT.

This clone was seen just once. Other DNA sequences in the sample encode the same CDR3. V and J are TRBV7-2 and TRBJ2-5, with 8 bases identical to TRBD2. Germline V CDR1 and CDR2: SGHTA, FQGNSA. V was pared by 3 bases and J by 5 bases, with 8 bases of the junction left unmatched. The CDR3 spans 15 residues. CDR3 nucleotides: TGTGCCAGCAGCTTTCAGCGGGGCGGGGGGGAGACCCAGTACTTC. Protein: CASSFQRGGGETQYF.

This clone was recorded a few times. The V gene is TRBV10-3, the J gene TRBJ2-4, with TRBD2 identical over 9 bases. Germline trimming cut 7 bases from V and 7 bases from J; bases unmatched to any gene: 11. Germline lookup yields CDR1 ENHRY and CDR2 SYGVKD. The CDR3 runs 15 residues. CDR3 region: CAITEGLAGNNIQYF. DNA of the CDR3: TGTGCCATCACCGAGGGACTAGCAGGGAACAACATTCAGTACTTC.

This clone was found a few times. V and J are TRBV2 and TRBJ1-2; D possibly corresponds to TRBD1 (5 bases). V dropped 4 bases and J dropped 3 bases, with 6 bases sitting between them. The germline gives CDR1 SNHLY, CDR2 FYNNEI. The CDR3 sequence is 12 residues long. CDR3 protein: CASSVTDYGYTF. CDR3 in DNA: TGTGCCAGCAGTGTGACAGACTATGGCTACACCTTC.

The chain joins TRBV27 to TRBJ1-4, with D uncertain. Trimming pared 6 bases from V and 0 bases from J, leaving 11 bases between. The CDR3 sequence is 15 residues long. Germline values: CDR1 MNHEY, CDR2 SMNVEV (reference sequence). CDR3 amino acids: CASRSLSATNEKLFF. The DNA for the CDR3 is TGTGCCAGCAGGTCCCTCAGCGCAACTAATGAAAAACTGTTTTTT.

This rearrangement joins TRBV7-8 to TRBJ1-1, with a possible D match to TRBD1 (5 bases). Trimming took off 5 bases at V and 4 bases at J, with 8 bases between the two ends. CDR3 length equals 12 residues. The germline V gene has CDR1 SGHVS and CDR2 FQNEAQ. Here the CDR3 reads CASSKQVTEAFF. The CDR3 DNA reads TGTGCCAGCAGCAAACAGGTCACTGAAGCTTTCTTT. Complete variable domain (other parts from reference TRBV7-8 and TRBJ1-1): GAGVSQSPRYKVAKRGQDVALRCDPISGHVSLFWYQQALGQGPEFLTYFQNEAQLDKSGLPSDRFFAERPEGSVSTLKIQRTQQEDSAVYLCASSKQVTEAFFGQGTRLTVV.

J is TRBJ2-7 and V is TRBV7-7, with 7 nucleotides matching TRBD2. V was clipped by 3 bases and J by 4 bases; unmatched bases: 9. The CDR3 runs 15 residues. CDR1 and CDR2 (germline): SSHAT, FNYEAQ (reference sequence). The CDR3 region is CASSLGLGGTYEQYF. As DNA, the CDR3 is TGTGCCAGCAGCTTGGGGTTGGGGGGGACGTACGAGCAGTACTTC.

CDR3 DNA: TGTGCCAGTAGTATATTAGGCGACCGAGAGCAGTACTTC. This sequence encodes CASSILGDREQYF. The J gene is TRBJ2-7, the V gene TRBV19; D remains unclear. The V and J ends lost 2 bases and 7 bases respectively, with 12 bases between them. Per the germline V gene, CDR1 is LNHDA and CDR2 is SQIVND (reference sequence). CDR3 size: 13 residues. Variable domain in full (rest from reference TRBV19 and TRBJ2-7): DGGITQSPKYLFRKEGQNVTLSCEQNLNHDAMYWYRQDPGQGLRLIYYSQIVNDFQKGDIAEGYSVSREKKESFPLTVTSAQKNPTAFYLCASSILGDREQYFGPGTRLTVT.

This clone was seen only once. The chain carries TRBV7-9 and TRBJ1-6; D unclear. Between the trimmed V and J ends, which lost 1 base and 12 bases, there was a span of 7 bases. Germline-derived CDR1 and CDR2 are SEHNR and FQNEAQ (reference sequence). The length of the CDR3 is 12 residues. CDR3 amino acids: CASSLGEGPLHF. The CDR3 nucleotides read TGTGCCAGCAGCTTAGGGGAGGGACCCCTCCACTTT.

This chain uses TRBV11-2 with TRBJ2-1; 8 nucleotides line up with TRBD1. There are 15 residues in the CDR3. The J segment lost 4 bases and the V segment lost 0 bases, leaving 2 bases of the junction unmatched. Germline loops: CDR1 SGHAT, CDR2 FQNNGV. CDR3 in DNA: TGTGCCAGCAGCTTAGATCAGGGGGCTTACAATGAGCAGTTCTTC. It codes for CASSLDQGAYNEQFF. The whole variable domain, remainder taken from reference TRBV11-2 and TRBJ2-1, is EAGVAQSPRYKIIEKRQSVAFWCNPISGHATLYWYQQILGQGPKLLIQFQNNGVVDDSQLPKDRFSAERLKGVDSTLKIQPAKLEDSAVYLCASSLDQGAYNEQFFGPGTRLTVL.

V gene TRBV7-9 combines with J gene TRBJ1-5, with D perhaps TRBD1 (5 bases). V gave up 5 bases and J gave up 4 bases, with 15 bases separating them. The CDR3 is 15 amino acids. In germline, CDR1 is SEHNR, CDR2 FQNEAQ (reference sequence). The CDR3 bases are TGTGCCAGCAGCGCGGGTGGGGGGAATAATCAGCCCCAGCATTTT. This gives the protein CASSAGGGNNQPQHF.

The V and J genes are TRBV29-1 and TRBJ1-2; a possible D gene is TRBD1 (6 bases). In germline, CDR1 is SQVTM, CDR2 ANQGSEA. The CDR3 loop spans 12 amino acids. V lost 7 bases and J lost 8, with 17 bases in between. CDR3 nucleotides: TGCAGCGCCCTCCGGGGGGCAGGAGGCTACACCTTC. Translating gives CSALRGAGGYTF.

The chain employs TRBV5-1 and TRBJ2-2; TRBD1 agrees at 8 bases. Germline V gives CDR1 SGHRS, CDR2 YFSETQ. Trimming removed 2 bases from V and 6 bases from J; junction bases left unmatched: 9. The CDR3 runs to 16 residues. CDR3 in amino acids: CASSFATGELAGELFF. As DNA, the CDR3 is TGCGCCAGCAGCTTCGCGACAGGGGAATTGGCCGGGGAGCTGTTTTTT.